This T cell receptor (beta chain) was captured in a study of cytomegalovirus exposure and HLA in healthy donors. This table comes from immunoSEQ multiplex PCR, and its TCRdb copy is limited to in-frame clones, with some not included. Here the sample spans roughly 76,000 clones, about 94% being singletons. The germline V gene encodes CDR1 SGHTA and CDR2 FQGNSA. Trimming pared 5 bases from V and 3 bases from J, leaving 17 bases between. The CDR3 spans 15 residues. This sequence originates from a man aged 18 to 29 in good health and CMV-seropositive. Sequenced: PBMCs. V and J are TRBV7-2 and TRBJ2-7, with D tentatively TRBD1 (5 bases). The CDR3 coding sequence is TGTGCCAGCAGCCCCCGACGGACACGCATCTACGAGCAGTACTTC. Amino acid sequence: CASSPRRTRIYEQYF.